This T cell receptor beta chain was observed in a study of early T cells in non-severe SARS-CoV-2 infection. Study-wide context: Sequencing was performed on bulk RNA from unsorted whole blood, leaving chains unpaired. General study points: VDJdb matches were skewed toward anti-spike CD8 T cell responses.

The table lists this clonotype with many counts. Its antigen is not known. V dropped 3 bases and J dropped 2 bases, with 13 bases sitting between them. This CDR3 is built from 15 residues. Individual cDNA molecules received unique molecular identifiers. TCRdb used MiXCR to reprocess the 5' RACE reads, holding one entry per CDR3 protein. The repertoire holds about 110,000 distinct CDR3 sequences, with about 12% as singletons. The receptor's source is an adult who was a healthcare worker with PCR-confirmed SARS-CoV-2 infection or an uninfected control (not recorded which). This chain links TRBV12-3 or TRBV12-4 with TRBJ1-1; a possible D gene is TRBD1 (5 bases). Specimen: whole blood. The CDR3 DNA follows: TGTGCCAGCAGTTTGTCTTTGGGGGGAAACACTGAAGCTTTCTTT. Amino acids: CASSLSLGGNTEAFF.